This is a list of T cell receptor beta chains from one sample in a study of cytomegalovirus exposure and HLA in healthy donors. Here immunoSEQ multiplex PCR was the method, and the copy in TCRdb shows in-frame clones only, minus some. Here the sample spans about 130,000 clones, around three quarters being singletons. The sample was PBMCs. These receptors were taken from a female donor in good health and CMV-seronegative. Each CDR3 is given with its conserved first and last residue. The D gene is left open where the match is weak. Size is stated for part of the rows, as once, few or many counts, or as a class when the clone is expanded.

.	TRBV20-1	.	TRBJ2-7	CSASREYEQYF	TGCAGTGCTAGTCGGGAGTACGAGCAGTACTTC
TRBD1	TRBV4-1	.	TRBJ2-6	CASSRLMTGQGANVLTF	TGCGCCAGCAGCCGCTTAATGACAGGGCAAGGGGCCAACGTCCTGACTTTC
.	TRBV27	.	TRBJ2-7	CASKVAVSSYEQYF	TGTGCCAGCAAAGTAGCGGTTAGCTCCTACGAGCAGTACTTC
.	TRBV19	.	TRBJ2-1	CASSTRNEQFF	TGTGCCAGTAGTACCAGGAATGAGCAGTTCTTC
TRBD1	TRBV19	.	TRBJ2-7	CASSIPGGSTYEQYF	TGTGCCAGTAGTATTCCAGGGGGATCCACCTACGAGCAGTACTTC
TRBD2	TRBV18	once	TRBJ2-3	CASSPAGGASTDTQYF	TGTGCCAGCTCACCAGCGGGGGGGGCGAGCACAGATACGCAGTATTTT
.	TRBV7-8	.	TRBJ2-2	CASSHSGVASNTGELFF	TGTGCCAGCAGCCATTCGGGAGTAGCGTCAAACACCGGGGAGCTGTTTTTT
TRBD1	TRBV19	few	TRBJ1-4	CASSSRDRVKENEKLFF	TGTGCCAGTAGTTCCCGGGACAGGGTAAAGGAAAATGAAAAACTGTTTTTT
.	TRBV7-9	.	TRBJ2-7	CSSSRDRDEQYF	TGTTCCAGCAGCCGAGACCGGGACGAGCAGTACTTC
TRBD2	TRBV7-2	few	TRBJ2-3	CASSLGVGGGVTDTQYF	TGTGCCAGCAGCTTAGGGGTCGGCGGGGGGGTCACAGATACGCAGTATTTT
.	TRBV4-1	once	TRBJ1-3	CASSQDRGAPIYF	TGCGCCAGCAGCCAAGATCGAGGAGCGCCCATATATTTT
.	TRBV6-1	.	TRBJ2-3	CASSLPPVLTDTQYF	TGTGCCAGCAGCCTCCCTCCGGTCCTAACAGATACGCAGTATTTT
.	TRBV9	.	TRBJ2-1	CASSDPSVHSPNEQFF	TGTGCCAGCAGCGACCCATCTGTCCATAGCCCCAATGAGCAGTTCTTC
TRBD1	TRBV5-6	once	TRBJ2-3	CASSLPGQGIIDTQYF	TGTGCCAGCAGCTTGCCGGGACAGGGGATTATAGATACGCAGTATTTT
.	TRBV18	few	TRBJ1-1	CASSPRGSNTEAFF	TGTGCCAGCTCACCCCGGGGATCGAACACTGAAGCTTTCTTT
.	TRBV7-9	.	TRBJ2-7	CASSLARTNEQYF	TGTGCCAGCAGCTTAGCCCGCACTAACGAGCAGTACTTC
.	TRBV28	few	TRBJ2-1	CASTSSGARSSYNEQFF	TGTGCCAGCACCAGTTCAGGGGCACGTAGCTCCTACAATGAGCAGTTCTTC
.	TRBV4-2	.	TRBJ2-1	CASSQGGGPGNEQFF	TGTGCCAGCAGCCAAGGGGGGGGGCCGGGCAATGAGCAGTTCTTC
TRBD2	TRBV9	.	TRBJ2-1	CASSARAGGQRNEQFF	TGTGCCAGCAGCGCGAGGGCGGGAGGGCAACGCAATGAGCAGTTCTTC
TRBD1	TRBV7-8	.	TRBJ2-7	CASSLSPGGMHEQYF	TGTGCCAGCAGCTTATCCCCAGGGGGAATGCACGAGCAGTACTTC
.	TRBV10-1	.	TRBJ2-5	CASSRGLRETQYF	TGCGCCAGCAGCAGGGGATTGCGGGAGACCCAGTACTTC
TRBD1	TRBV19	once	TRBJ2-2	CASRGTGRTGELFF	TGTGCCAGTAGGGGGACAGGGCGCACCGGGGAGCTGTTTTTT
.	TRBV4-1	.	TRBJ2-7	CATQRELGLVEQYF	TGCGCCACGCAACGAGAACTGGGTCTAGTCGAGCAGTACTTC
.	TRBV2	.	TRBJ2-3	CASRGAESTDTQYF	TGTGCCAGCAGGGGGGCAGAGAGCACAGATACGCAGTATTTT
TRBD2	TRBV19	.	TRBJ2-2	CASSGLAEYTGELFF	TGTGCCAGTAGTGGACTAGCGGAGTACACCGGGGAGCTGTTTTTT
.	TRBV7-8	few	TRBJ2-7	CASSLGGPYEQYF	TGTGCCAGCAGTCTAGGCGGGCCCTACGAGCAGTACTTC
.	TRBV2	.	TRBJ2-7	CASKNDRPEQYF	TGTGCCAGCAAAAACGACAGACCAGAGCAGTACTTC
.	TRBV7-3	.	TRBJ2-2	CASSFKGSGELFF	TGTGCCAGCAGCTTTAAGGGGTCCGGGGAGCTGTTTTTT
TRBD1	TRBV6-1	.	TRBJ1-2	CASSEGTGGYHYGYTF	TGTGCCAGCAGTGAAGGGACAGGGGGCTATCACTATGGCTACACCTTC
.	TRBV21-1	.	TRBJ2-7	CASSKEVREGDEQYF	TGTGCCAGCAGCAAAGAGGTCAGGGAGGGGGACGAGCAGTACTTC
.	TRBV7-2	few	TRBJ2-7	CASSNRHEQYF	TGTGCCAGCAGCAACAGGCACGAGCAGTACTTC
.	TRBV9	.	TRBJ1-6	CASSVVQDNSPLHF	TGTGCCAGCAGCGTAGTCCAGGATAATTCACCCCTCCACTTT
.	TRBV5-5	.	TRBJ2-1	CASSLLYYNEQFF	TGTGCCAGCAGCCTGCTCTATTACAATGAGCAGTTCTTC
.	TRBV28	few	TRBJ2-7	CASSSDSSYEQYF	TGTGCCAGCAGTTCTGACAGTTCCTACGAGCAGTACTTC
.	TRBV2	.	TRBJ1-5	CASSDLFQPQHF	TGTGCCAGCAGTGATCTGTTCCAGCCCCAGCATTTT
TRBD1	TRBV12-5	.	TRBJ2-2	CASGLQGAATGELFF	TGTGCTAGTGGTTTGCAGGGGGCAGCCACCGGGGAGCTGTTTTTT